The clone carrying this T cell receptor beta chain has at least ten counts. Its antigen remains unidentified. Researchers built TCR beta libraries using quantitative 5'-RACE with molecular barcodes. TCRdb redid the calling of the 5' RACE reads with MiXCR, one entry per CDR3 protein. The sample consists of 500,000 to 550,000 distinct CDR3 sequences, 10% to 15% of them appearing once. This CDR3 is 19 amino acids long. With 4 bases clipped from V and 6 bases from J, the junction kept 17 bases outside the gene matches. Germline V lookup: CDR1 SGHVS, CDR2 FQNEAQ. This record comes from a study of CD8 T cells in ankylosing spondylitis. Study conclusions and caveats: A TCR beta motif of several highly homologous variants appeared characteristic of ankylosing spondylitis blood. Previous work reported some of these motif variants in the synovial fluid and blood of reactive arthritis. There was reportedly significant enrichment of clones that were disease-linked in matched ankylosing spondylitis synovial fluid.

Sequencing was carried out using blood, either unsorted or a sorted T cell fraction (not recorded which). The gene calls are TRBV7-8 and TRBJ2-1; 11 positions agree with TRBD2. This TCR was recovered from a male donor with ankylosing spondylitis. The CDR3 reads CASSSRAGTSGYLLNEQFF. In nucleotides, the CDR3 is TGTGCCAGCAGCTCCCGCGCCGGGACTAGCGGCTACCTACTCAATGAGCAGTTCTTC.